The source of this TCR beta chain is a study of cytomegalovirus exposure and HLA in healthy donors. About the study: From donors who were HLA-typed, an early data release held 81 million or so unique TCRs.

With 60 Vbeta and 13 Jbeta primers, the PCR was carried out. Sequencing was performed with immunoSEQ multiplex PCR; in TCRdb, only in-frame clones are kept and a portion is missing. The data contain around 120,000 clones, roughly four fifths of them singletons. The V and J ends lost 0 bases and 1 base respectively, with 4 bases between them. The germline CDR1 and CDR2 sequences are MNHEY and SMNVEV (reference sequence). This CDR3 comprises 14 residues. V usage is TRBV27 and J usage is TRBJ2-4; D remains unclear. The receptor's source is a male donor in good health and CMV-seropositive. Specimen: PBMCs. CDR3 nucleotides: TGTGCCAGCAGTTTATCTCCTGCCAAAAACATTCAGTACTTC. Encoded protein: CASSLSPAKNIQYF.